The rows below give T cell receptor beta chains drawn from one sample of a study of cytomegalovirus exposure and HLA in healthy donors. Only in-frame clones appear in the TCRdb table, and some are missing; sequencing was by immunoSEQ multiplex PCR. The sample shows under 150,000 clones, around 84% of them seen only once. Sample: PBMCs. The origin of the receptors is a boy aged 2-9 years in good health and CMV-seronegative. Both conserved end residues are part of each CDR3.

j_gene | v_gene | CDR3aa
TRBJ1-5 | TRBV4-2 | CASSQDRFGSNQPQHF
TRBJ2-7 | TRBV29-1 | CSVRSGTGSYEQYF
TRBJ2-5 | TRBV11-2 | CASSWLAGVLAETQYF
TRBJ2-2 | TRBV2 | CASRSMTGVGELFF
TRBJ1-4 | TRBV6-5 | CASSYANRGLGEKLFF
TRBJ1-3 | TRBV20-1 | CSAPVGNTIYF
TRBJ2-5 | TRBV9 | CASSEGGPIRETQYF
TRBJ2-3 | TRBV7-3 | CASSSVPRLAGDWADTQYF
TRBJ1-2 | TRBV4-2 | CASSQVGQGANYGYTF
TRBJ2-5 | TRBV5-1 | CASSLAHGLAGVLETQYF
TRBJ2-7 | TRBV6-5 | CASTSGYEQYF
TRBJ2-3 | TRBV7-2 | CASSPGLAGTSTDTQYF
TRBJ1-6 | TRBV27 | CASSLLGGESPLHF
TRBJ2-7 | TRBV28 | CASSLPRGRINEQYF
TRBJ1-4 | TRBV5-1 | CASRQGEKEKLFF
TRBJ2-1 | TRBV28 | CASSSLAGGTNEQFF
TRBJ2-3 | TRBV7-9 | CASSFRKLAGISDTQYF
TRBJ1-6 | TRBV21-1 | CASSKVAGHSPLHF
TRBJ1-4 | TRBV7-9 | CASSIDPGHHFF
TRBJ1-6 | TRBV5-1 | CASSLSSGTANSPLHF
TRBJ2-1 | TRBV15 | CATSQPWELAGFPHEQFF
TRBJ2-7 | TRBV28 | CASSFGGTYEQYF
TRBJ2-7 | TRBV7-7 | CASSLNSPGTRDYEQYF
TRBJ1-4 | TRBV2 | CASRDLRQGMLTNEKLFF
TRBJ2-7 | TRBV28 | CASSLTGYEQYF
TRBJ2-7 | TRBV5-6 | CASSLPSFYEQYF
TRBJ2-7 | TRBV5-1 | CASSLARPTYEQYF
TRBJ2-7 | TRBV13 | CASSINPGLASYEQYF
TRBJ2-7 | TRBV18 | CASSPLGGGTGKAYEQYF
TRBJ2-1 | TRBV9 | CASSVGQGAFLYEQFF
TRBJ2-7 | TRBV7-2 | CASRKLAGGPYEQYF